This TCR beta chain was captured in a study of cytomegalovirus exposure and HLA in healthy donors. Broader study findings: The analysis excluded some indistinguishable V segments, including TRBV6-2 and TRBV6-3. Earlier analysis looked at TCR beta V segments, and most were productive about 90% or about 30% of the time.

The PCR ran on 60 Vbeta and 13 Jbeta primers. Here immunoSEQ multiplex PCR was the method, and the copy in TCRdb shows in-frame clones only, minus some. This table has about 190,000 clones, over 70% appearing once. Germline CDR1 SEHNR, CDR2 FQNEAQ (reference sequence). There are 17 residues in the CDR3. Trimming pared 5 bases from V and 10 bases from J, leaving 24 bases between. A note on this clone: The antigen is not known.

The receptor comes from a woman aged 18-29 years in good health and CMV-seronegative. Sequenced input: PBMCs. This chain joins TRBV7-9 and TRBJ1-6, with D unclear. The CDR3 DNA is TGTGCCAGCAGCCTTTCTCCGGGGAGGAGTGGAAAGTCACCCCTCCACTTT. It specifies CASSLSPGRSGKSPLHF.